This T cell receptor (beta chain) comes out of a study of T cells expressing NK-cell markers. Across the whole study: In sorted CD3+CD56+NKG2C+, CD3+CD56+NKG2C- and CD3+CD56-NKG2C+ T cells, TCR beta repertoires were obtained. Seven HCMV-seropositive donors and one seronegative donor made up the eight sequenced donors. Study-wide findings and caveats: The study found dominant NKG2C+ clonotypes at roughly 1.0-7.5% of CD8+ T cells in about six donors.

cDNA encoding TCR beta was synthesized via 5'RACE template switching incorporating UMIs. TCRdb reprocessed the 5' RACE reads, with one entry per CDR3 protein and no DNA. The sample totals about 140,000 distinct CDR3 sequences. As concerns this clonotype: The antigen is undetermined.

Sequencing was performed on blood T cells: a sorted CD56 or NKG2C T cell subset, CD4+ or CD8+ T cells, or bulk PBMC T cells (not recorded which). This TCR was sampled from a young man in good health.

The CDR3 region is CASSIGTSEHNEQFF. The rearrangement joins TRBV19 to TRBJ2-1; TCRdb names TRBD2, which stays unverified in the absence of DNA. The CDR3 spans 15 residues. The germline gives CDR1 LNHDA, CDR2 SQIVND (reference sequence).